A single sample is the source of the 26 T cell receptor beta chains below, sequenced in a study of T-cell reconstitution after alpha-beta-depleted transplantation in children. For TCRbeta, the library was prepared with unique molecular identifiers. TCRdb analysed the PCR reads with MiXCR anew, one entry per CDR3 protein. The profile shows 350,000 to 400,000 distinct CDR3 sequences, roughly 20% of them singletons. Sequencing used PBMCs from the stem cell graft donor, obtained from the stem cell graft. Source of these receptors: a human donor who donated a stem cell graft to a child with acute myeloid leukemia.

This clonotype appeared a few times. The rearrangement uses TRBV3-1 and TRBJ2-7; 7 nucleotides agree with TRBD2. This CDR3 spans 13 amino acids. The germline V gene has CDR1 LGHDT and CDR2 YNNKEL (reference sequence). Trimming at V came to 1 base and at J to 9 bases, leaving 6 bases not matched to a gene. This CDR3 reads CASSQGSGGTQYF. The CDR3 region has the DNA TGTGCCAGCAGCCAAGGGTCGGGAGGCACGCAGTACTTC.

The chain employs TRBV21-1 and TRBJ2-5. TRBV21-1 is annotated as a pseudogene. This CDR3 contains 17 residues. The CDR3, as DNA: TGTGCCAGCAGCAAAGAAGTAAGAGAAGACATACAAGAGACCCAGTACTTC. Amino acids: CASSKEVREDIQETQYF.

The CDR3 sequence is CASTGAGGPVRFF. In nucleotides, the CDR3 is TGTGCCAGCACGGGGGCGGGAGGCCCGGTTCGGTTCTTC. J is TRBJ2-1 and V is TRBV12-3 or TRBV12-4; TRBD2 matches at 8 bases. V lost 7 bases to trimming and J lost 15 bases; unmatched junction nucleotides: 14. This CDR3 has 13 residues.

The chain joins TRBV7-9 to TRBJ2-7; tentatively, D is TRBD1 (5 bases). CDR1 is SEHNR and CDR2 is FQNEAQ in the germline V gene (reference sequence). The CDR3 length is 14 residues. Trimming cost V 3 bases and J 4 bases, with 13 bases left between them. In nucleotides, the CDR3 is TGTGCCAGCAGCTTTATAGGGGCTGGGTACGAGCAGTACTTC. Protein: CASSFIGAGYEQYF.

This clonotype was counted at least ten times. The rearrangement joins TRBV11-1 to TRBJ2-1, with 7 bases fitting TRBD2. CDR3 length: 18 residues. Germline V gene data show CDR1 as SGHAT and CDR2 as FQDESV (reference sequence). The J segment lost 6 bases and the V segment lost 5 bases, leaving 19 bases of the junction unmatched. The CDR3 region has the DNA TGTGCCAGCAGCCTACTGGAAACGGGACTACATTACGGCAATGAGCAGTTCTTC. This codes for CASSLLETGLHYGNEQFF.

The table lists this clonotype with many counts. This sequence joins TRBV3-1 and TRBJ2-1, with D tentatively TRBD1 (6 bases). The germline CDR1 and CDR2 sequences are LGHDT and YNNKEL (reference sequence). V lost 0 bases and J 4 bases, leaving 13 bases between the germline ends. The CDR3 runs 16 residues. The CDR3 here is CASSQEYLGAYNEQFF. DNA of the CDR3: TGTGCCAGCAGCCAAGAATATCTGGGGGCTTACAATGAGCAGTTCTTC.

This clonotype was seen a handful of times. The V gene is TRBV20-1, the J gene TRBJ2-3, with 10 nucleotides matching TRBD1. This CDR3 has 16 amino acids. Losses at the gene ends were 0 bases for V and 4 bases for J; bases not matched to a gene: 7. Germline V CDR1 and CDR2: DFQATT, SNEGSKA (reference sequence). This CDR3 reads CSAREWRQGAPDTQYF. The CDR3 DNA sequence: TGCAGTGCTAGAGAATGGAGACAGGGGGCCCCAGATACGCAGTATTTT.

Turning to this clonotype: Germline and junction disagree at one end, which may indicate a read error. The V and J genes are TRBV29-1 and TRBJ2-7; 7 bases fit TRBD1. This CDR3 has 13 amino acids. Germline lookup yields CDR1 SQVTM and CDR2 ANQGSEA. The CDR3 spells CSVEGQASYEQYF. In DNA, the CDR3 is TGCAGCGTGGAAGGACAGGCCTCCTACGAGCAGTACTTC.

The CDR3 reads CASTRGLAGGYSGANVLTF. The DNA for the CDR3 is TGTGCCAGCACCCGGGGACTAGCGGGAGGATACTCTGGGGCCAACGTCCTGACTTTC. V gene TRBV6-1 combines with J gene TRBJ2-6; 15 bases fit TRBD2. CDR1 MNHNS and CDR2 SASEGT come from the germline V gene. This CDR3 has 19 residues. V shed 7 bases and J 0 bases; nucleotides not matched to a gene: 7.

The chain links TRBV12-3 or TRBV12-4 to TRBJ2-7, with D hard to call. The V and J ends lost 2 bases and 3 bases respectively, with 11 bases between them. The CDR3 is 14 amino acids. As DNA, the CDR3 is TGTGCCAGCAGTTTACAGCAACCCCTCTACGAGCAGTACTTC. Its protein product is CASSLQQPLYEQYF.

This clonotype was observed at least ten times. The chain recombines TRBV20-1 with TRBJ2-5; 12 bases are a match to TRBD2. The CDR3 sequence is 15 residues long. The junction had 9 bases not matched to a gene; V was cut back by 5 bases and J by 5 bases. Germline V gene data show CDR1 as DFQATT and CDR2 as SNEGSKA (reference sequence). CDR3 amino acids: CSAARLAGVRETQYF. In DNA, the CDR3 is TGCAGTGCTGCTAGACTAGCGGGAGTACGGGAGACCCAGTACTTC.

This clonotype has more than one count but fewer than ten. V usage is TRBV9 and J usage is TRBJ1-3; D remains ambiguous. CDR3 length: 13 amino acids. Per germline, CDR1 SGDLS and CDR2 YYNGEE. Trimming removed 3 bases at V and 4 bases at J, with 8 bases between. CDR3 in amino acids: CASSAVTGNTIYF. The DNA of the CDR3 is TGTGCCAGCAGCGCCGTTACAGGAAACACCATATATTTT.

This clonotype turned up a few times. The CDR3 sequence: CSARSSAGASYNEQFF. CDR3 in DNA: TGCAGTGCTAGATCTTCAGCGGGAGCCTCCTACAATGAGCAGTTCTTC. This rearrangement joins TRBV20-1 to TRBJ2-1, with 8 nucleotides matching TRBD2. The ends lost 2 bases at V and 0 bases at J; junction bases unmatched: 6. Germline V gene lookup returns CDR1 DFQATT and CDR2 SNEGSKA (reference sequence). The CDR3 covers 16 residues.

This chain links TRBV25-1 with TRBJ1-1, with 7 bases fitting TRBD1. Germline V gene lookup returns CDR1 MGHDK and CDR2 SYGVNS. The CDR3 has 16 residues. The junction had 12 bases not matched to a gene; V was cut back by 4 bases and J by 4 bases. The CDR3 is CASSGLERGLGTEAFF. Here the CDR3 DNA reads TGTGCCAGCAGTGGTCTCGAGAGGGGGCTGGGCACTGAAGCTTTCTTT.

This clonotype was seen a few times. This chain's CDR3 is CASSRARLGNATNEKLFF. Written as DNA, the CDR3 is TGTGCCAGCAGCCGAGCCCGGTTGGGGAATGCAACTAATGAAAAACTGTTTTTT. V and J are TRBV12-3 or TRBV12-4 and TRBJ1-4; D not resolved. V gave up 6 bases and J gave up 0 bases, with 20 bases separating them. The CDR3 is 18 residues long.

The table lists this clonotype with many counts. CDR3 nucleotide sequence: TGTGCCAGCAGCCTTAATGGGGCCATTGAGCAGTTCTTC. This encodes CASSLNGAIEQFF. The chain has TRBV25-1 and TRBJ2-1; possible D gene TRBD1, 5 bases. Trimming stripped 6 bases from V and 9 bases from J, with 15 bases between. This CDR3 spans 13 amino acids. The germline V gene has CDR1 MGHDK and CDR2 SYGVNS.

The chain carries TRBV25-1 and TRBJ2-7; D call uncertain. With 3 bases removed from V and 3 bases from J, the gap between germline ends came to 12 bases. Germline V gene data show CDR1 as MGHDK and CDR2 as SYGVNS. This CDR3 contains 14 residues. The CDR3 bases are TGTGCCAGCAGTGATCGAGAGCGATACTACGAGCAGTACTTC. Protein product: CASSDRERYYEQYF.

This clonotype came up many times. This sequence joins TRBV7-6 and TRBJ1-5, with TRBD1 matching over 9 bases. The CDR3 is made up of 15 amino acids. V shed 3 bases, J shed 4 bases, and the junction held 4 bases outside the gene matches. Per the germline V gene, CDR1 is SGHVS and CDR2 is FNYEAQ. DNA for the CDR3: TGTGCCAGCAGCTTGGACAGGGGCTCGAATCAGCCCCAGCATTTT. This encodes CASSLDRGSNQPQHF.

This clonotype came up a few times. This rearrangement joins TRBV7-6 to TRBJ2-1; D gene uncertain. The germline V gene has CDR1 SGHVS and CDR2 FNYEAQ. The CDR3 consists of 15 residues. V was clipped by 1 base and J by 7 bases, with 14 bases between them. In DNA, the CDR3 is TGTGCCAGCAGCTTAGGTGGCGGATCGTCAAATGAGCAGTTCTTC. Amino acid sequence: CASSLGGGSSNEQFF.

The gene calls are TRBV13 and TRBJ1-1, with 7 bases lining up with TRBD1. The germline CDR1 and CDR2 sequences are PRHDT and FYEKMQ (reference sequence). The CDR3 covers 15 residues. V shed 4 bases and J 1 base; nucleotides not matched to a gene: 6. This CDR3 reads CASSWHGTANTEAFF. The CDR3 coding sequence is TGTGCCAGCAGCTGGCACGGGACAGCGAACACTGAAGCTTTCTTT.

This clonotype was recorded at least ten times. The CDR3 DNA follows: TGCGGCGGGGCTGGCGGTAATGAGCAGTTCTTC. Translated, it gives CGGAGGNEQFF. The chain uses TRBV29-1 and TRBJ2-1; tentative D call: TRBD2 (6 bases). Germline V gene sequence: CDR1 SQVTM, CDR2 ANQGSEA. The CDR3 spans 11 residues.

This clonotype was observed a handful of times. J is TRBJ2-3 and V is TRBV9; tentatively, D is TRBD2 (5 bases). Germline CDR1 SGDLS, CDR2 YYNGEE. The V end was cut by 4 bases, the J end by 5 bases, with 17 bases between. CDR3 length: 15 residues. The CDR3 coding sequence is TGTGCCAGCAGCCCGTCTAGCTCCCCAGGAGATACGCAGTATTTT. Translated: CASSPSSSPGDTQYF.

The rearrangement joins TRBV20-1 to TRBJ2-7; D is perhaps TRBD1 or TRBD2 (6 bases each). The CDR3 has 17 residues. Germline CDR1 DFQATT, CDR2 SNEGSKA (reference sequence). Trimming removed 0 bases at V and 2 bases at J, with 20 bases between. Here the CDR3 DNA reads TGCAGTGCTAGAGAGGGGGCGGCGGCGGGAACCACCTACGAGCAGTACTTC. It specifies CSAREGAAAGTTYEQYF.

This clonotype was detected only a few times. The chain combines TRBV4-2 with TRBJ2-7; D is ambiguous. V dropped 4 bases and J dropped 3 bases, with 16 bases sitting between them. The CDR3 sequence is 15 residues long. Germline CDR1 is LGHNA and CDR2 is YNFKEQ. The CDR3 DNA reads TGTGCCAGCAGCCCGAGTCGCCGTGGGCACTACGAGCAGTACTTC. This gives the protein CASSPSRRGHYEQYF.

The sample holds a few counts of this clonotype. The chain links TRBV20-1 to TRBJ2-5; D may be TRBD1 or TRBD2 (5 bases each). The CDR3 has 13 amino acids. V shed 6 bases and J shed 3 bases, with 14 bases lying between them. The V gene's germline CDR1 is DFQATT and CDR2 SNEGSKA (reference sequence). The CDR3 loop is CSAGRGREETQYF. The CDR3, as DNA: TGCAGTGCCGGCCGGGGCCGAGAAGAGACCCAGTACTTC.

This chain links TRBV7-2 with TRBJ2-2, with 8 bases identical to TRBD1. This CDR3 has 13 residues. Germline CDR1 SGHTA, CDR2 FQGNSA. J lost 12 bases, V lost 6 bases, and 9 bases had no gene match. The CDR3 reads CASSLGQGRKLFF. As DNA, the CDR3 is TGTGCCAGCAGTCTAGGACAGGGAAGGAAGCTGTTTTTT.